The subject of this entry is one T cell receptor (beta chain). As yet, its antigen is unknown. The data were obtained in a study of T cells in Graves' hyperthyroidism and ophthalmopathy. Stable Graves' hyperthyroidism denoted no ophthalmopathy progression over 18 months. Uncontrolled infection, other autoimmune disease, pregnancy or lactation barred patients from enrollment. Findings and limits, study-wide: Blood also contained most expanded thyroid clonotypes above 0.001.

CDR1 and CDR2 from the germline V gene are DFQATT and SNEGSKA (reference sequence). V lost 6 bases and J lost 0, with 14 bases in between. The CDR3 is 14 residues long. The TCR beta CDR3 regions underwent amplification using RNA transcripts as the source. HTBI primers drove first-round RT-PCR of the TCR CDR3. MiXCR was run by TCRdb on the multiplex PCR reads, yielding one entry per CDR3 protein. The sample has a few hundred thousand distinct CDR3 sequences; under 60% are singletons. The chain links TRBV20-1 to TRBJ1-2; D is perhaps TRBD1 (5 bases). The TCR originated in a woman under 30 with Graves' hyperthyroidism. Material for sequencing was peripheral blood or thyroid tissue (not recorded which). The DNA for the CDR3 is TGCAGTGCATCGGGGCGTATCACTAACTATGGCTACACCTTC. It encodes CSASGRITNYGYTF.